The 5 T cell receptor beta chains reported below all come from one sample, sequenced in a study of blood T cells in healthy people across ages. It was with a sample-barcoded 5' primer and a J-beta primer mix that a second PCR of roughly 7 to 12 cycles was run. MiXCR was run by TCRdb on the 5' RACE reads, yielding one entry per CDR3 protein. The sample lists over 600,000 distinct CDR3 sequences; more than 35% were seen once. The sample consisted of blood. The receptors come from a man of 80 years or more in good health.

This clonotype was recorded once. The V call is TRBV7-2, the J call TRBJ2-5; the D gene is possibly TRBD1 (5 bases). CDR3 length equals 18 residues. Germline V gene lookup returns CDR1 SGHTA and CDR2 FQGNSA. Between the trimmed V and J ends, which lost 1 base and 4 bases, there was a span of 22 bases. In nucleotides, the CDR3 is TGTGCCAGCAGCTTAGTGGGGTTGACAGCCCTCCTGGGAGAGACCCAGTACTTC. It yields the protein CASSLVGLTALLGETQYF. The full variable domain, rest sourced from reference TRBV7-2 and TRBJ2-5, is GAGVSQSPSNKVTEKGKDVELRCDPISGHTALYWYRQSLGQGLEFLIYFQGNSAPDKSGLPSDRFSAERTGGSVSTLTIQRTQQEDSAVYLCASSLVGLTALLGETQYFGPGTRLLVL.

This clonotype turned up a few times. The chain is built from TRBV12-3 or TRBV12-4 and TRBJ2-7; D unclear. The length of the CDR3 is 11 residues. Trimming removed 6 bases at V and 6 bases at J, with 9 bases between. As DNA, the CDR3 is TGTGCCAGCAGAAATTTCGGCGAGCAGTACTTC. Its translation: CASRNFGEQYF.

The chain is built from TRBV18 and TRBJ2-6, with 7 bases aligning to TRBD1. The CDR3 runs to 20 residues. Losses at the gene ends were 2 bases for V and 0 bases for J; bases not matched to a gene: 13. CDR1 is KGHSH, CDR2 LQKENI, per germline. CDR3 sequence (DNA): TGTGCCAGCTCACCAACCCTAACGGGACAGATCATCTCTGGGGCCAACGTCCTGACTTTC. This gives the protein CASSPTLTGQIISGANVLTF.

The V gene is TRBV7-2, the J gene TRBJ2-1; 9 bases match TRBD2. This CDR3 is built from 15 residues. V lost 5 bases to trimming and J lost 10 bases; unmatched junction nucleotides: 12. Germline CDR1 SGHTA, CDR2 FQGNSA. Written as DNA, the CDR3 is TGTGCCAGCAGCCCGAGGACTAGCGAGTCAACAGAGCAGTTCTTC. It specifies CASSPRTSESTEQFF.

J is TRBJ2-1 and V is TRBV3-1, with D possibly TRBD2 on 6 matching bases. The V gene's germline CDR1 is LGHDT and CDR2 YNNKEL (reference sequence). V lost 4 bases and J lost 9, with 22 bases in between. CDR3 length: 16 amino acids. The CDR3 spells CASSRQPGTGRGEQFF. DNA for the CDR3: TGTGCCAGCAGCCGTCAACCCGGGACTGGGAGAGGTGAGCAGTTCTTC.